This TCR beta chain was documented in a study of early T cells in non-severe SARS-CoV-2 infection. For the study at large: The chains were unpaired, and the sequenced material was bulk RNA from unsorted whole blood.

Researchers attached unique molecular identifiers to individual cDNA molecules. MiXCR, applied by TCRdb to the 5' RACE reads, yields one record per CDR3 protein. Of around 71,000 distinct CDR3 sequences in the sample, approximately 14% were seen once. This CDR3 contains 15 residues. V was trimmed by 3 bases and J by 4 bases, leaving 16 bases between them. The germline V gene encodes CDR1 SGHRS and CDR2 YFSETQ. The chain joins TRBV5-1 to TRBJ2-5, with a possible D match to TRBD2 (6 bases). This TCR was recovered from an adult who was a healthcare worker with PCR-confirmed SARS-CoV-2 infection or an uninfected control (not recorded which). The sequencing used whole blood, collected at baseline. This CDR3 is CASSSTRGSGETQYF. For the CDR3, the DNA is TGCGCCAGCAGCTCCACCCGGGGTAGCGGAGAGACCCAGTACTTC.